The 17 T cell receptor beta chains below all came from one sample that was sequenced in a study of blood T cells in healthy people across ages. Primers used in a second PCR of about 7 to 11 cycles were a sample-barcoded 5' primer and a J-beta primer mix. Each CDR3 protein is one row after TCRdb ran MiXCR on the 5' RACE reads. The table lists some 1.5 million distinct CDR3 sequences, 28% of them singletons. The sequenced material came from blood. These TCRs come from a young woman in good health.

This clonotype occurred a few times. V is TRBV6-6 and J is TRBJ2-6; D not resolved. Germline V gives CDR1 MNHNY, CDR2 SVGAGI (reference sequence). This CDR3 comprises 14 residues. The V end was cut by 5 bases, the J end by 5 bases, with 10 bases between. The CDR3 nucleotides read TGTGCCAGCAGTAGCCAAGACCGGGCCAACGTCCTGACTTTC. Protein sequence: CASSSQDRANVLTF.

The sample holds many counts of this clonotype. This chain uses TRBV5-1 with TRBJ2-1, with 14 positions matching TRBD2. The ends lost 0 bases at V and 2 bases at J; junction bases unmatched: 7. This CDR3 spans 19 amino acids. Germline loops: CDR1 SGHRS, CDR2 YFSETQ. In DNA form, the CDR3 reads TGCGCCAGCAGCTTGGGGGGACTAGCGGGAGAGTACCCCTACAATGAGCAGTTCTTC. As protein: CASSLGGLAGEYPYNEQFF.

About this clonotype: A much larger clone is a single base away; this may be a read error. The chain employs TRBV12-5 and TRBJ2-7; 7 positions match TRBD2. Germline V CDR1 and CDR2: LGHNT, FRNRAP. Germline trimming cut 3 bases from V and 1 base from J; bases unmatched to any gene: 9. This CDR3 has 16 amino acids. The CDR3 DNA follows: TGTGCTAGTGGTTTTAGTGGCGGGAGCTCGTCCTACGAGCAGTACTTC. Protein: CASGFSGGSSSYEQYF.

This clonotype came up a few times. A much larger clonotype is one base distant, so this may be a read error. The chain combines TRBV29-1 with TRBJ2-1, with D unclear. The CDR3 contains 13 residues. Per the germline V gene, CDR1 is SQVTM and CDR2 is ANQGSEA. The CDR3 nucleotides are TGCAACACCTGGGAAAATTCCTACAATGAGCAGTTCTTC. This gives the protein CNTWENSYNEQFF.

The sample holds many counts of this clonotype. The chain joins TRBV4-3 to TRBJ1-2, with D perhaps TRBD1 (5 bases). The germline V and J ends were trimmed by 5 bases and 2 bases, with 12 bases remaining between them. The germline V gene has CDR1 LGHNA and CDR2 YSLEER. This CDR3 has 14 residues. The DNA for the CDR3 is TGCGCCAGCAGCTCCGAGAGGGGAAACTATGGCTACACCTTC. This sequence encodes CASSSERGNYGYTF.

Many counts were recorded for this clonotype. One junction end does not reproduce the germline sequence, and a read error may be involved. This chain uses TRBV29-1 with TRBJ2-7; TRBD1 or TRBD2 may be the D gene (6 bases each). CDR3 length equals 14 residues. Germline values: CDR1 SQVTM, CDR2 ANQGSEA. CDR3 sequence reads: CSVRSTGGSSEQYF. The CDR3 DNA sequence: TGCAGCGTGAGGTCGACAGGAGGGTCCTCCGAGCAGTACTTC.

The V and J genes are TRBV27 and TRBJ1-2; D is uncertain. The CDR3 is 16 residues long. Germline V gives CDR1 MNHEY, CDR2 SMNVEV (reference sequence). Trimming removed 4 bases from V and 4 bases from J, with 19 bases in between. CDR3 in amino acids: CASSSREGGTVYGYTF. In DNA form, the CDR3 reads TGTGCCAGCAGTTCCCGGGAGGGAGGTACTGTCTATGGCTACACCTTC.

In its sample, this clonotype was seen a few times. The rearrangement uses TRBV5-5 and TRBJ1-5; maybe TRBD1 (5 bases). Trimming stripped 4 bases from V and 3 bases from J, with 14 bases between. This CDR3 contains 15 residues. The V gene's germline CDR1 is SGHKS and CDR2 YYEKEE (reference sequence). The CDR3 DNA reads TGTGCCAGCAGCCCCTCAGGGACCAACAATCAGCCCCAGCATTTT. It yields the protein CASSPSGTNNQPQHF.

Concerning this clonotype itself: One junction end disagrees with the germline gene, perhaps due to a read error. The V and J genes are TRBV12-3 or TRBV12-4 and TRBJ1-2; 7 positions agree with TRBD1. The CDR3 runs to 13 residues. The CDR3 bases are TGTGCCGGCAGCCGGACAGGAGACTATGGCTACACCTTC. This gives the protein CAGSRTGDYGYTF.

This clonotype was picked up a small number of times. CDR3 region: CASSKLRQETQYF. In nucleotides, the CDR3 is TGCGCCAGCAGCAAACTACGCCAAGAGACCCAGTACTTC. V is TRBV5-1 and J is TRBJ2-5; no clear D gene. Germline lookup yields CDR1 SGHRS and CDR2 YFSETQ. The V end was cut by 4 bases, the J end by 1 base, with 8 bases between. The CDR3 length is 13 residues.

This clonotype was found a few times. V usage is TRBV12-3 or TRBV12-4 and J usage is TRBJ1-1; no clear D gene. Trimming pared 1 base from V and 0 bases from J, leaving 15 bases between. This CDR3 contains 17 residues. Written as DNA, the CDR3 is TGTGCCAGCAGTTTAGACGGTAACGGGAATGTGAACACTGAAGCTTTCTTT. It encodes CASSLDGNGNVNTEAFF.

The chain combines TRBV6-1 with TRBJ2-1; no definite D call. V dropped 10 bases and J dropped 9 bases, with 13 bases sitting between them. Germline loops: CDR1 MNHNS, CDR2 SASEGT. The CDR3 runs 11 residues. The CDR3 DNA reads TGTGCCACCCCCCTCCCCCCTGAGCAGTTCTTC. This translates into CATPLPPEQFF.

In this sample, this clonotype turned up a few times. V usage is TRBV9 and J usage is TRBJ1-2; D unresolved. Germline V gene sequence: CDR1 SGDLS, CDR2 YYNGEE. This CDR3 is built from 14 residues. V was trimmed by 0 bases and J by 5 bases, leaving 11 bases between them. In DNA form, the CDR3 reads TGTGCCAGCAGCGTAGAGGTCGGGTGGTATGGCTACACCTTC. Protein: CASSVEVGWYGYTF.

The V gene is TRBV5-1, the J gene TRBJ2-1, with D possibly TRBD2 on 5 matching bases. Germline CDR1 SGHRS, CDR2 YFSETQ. This CDR3 is 16 amino acids long. The V end lost 4 bases, the J end lost 8 bases, and 22 bases lay between the germline ends. CDR3 residues: CASSPDWFTSGDEQFF. In nucleotides, the CDR3 is TGCGCCAGCAGCCCGGATTGGTTCACGAGCGGAGATGAGCAGTTCTTC.

A remark on this clonotype: A much larger clone lies one base from this, so it may be a read error. The chain uses TRBV20-1 and TRBJ1-2; 7 bases line up with TRBD1. The germline CDR1 and CDR2 sequences are DFQATT and SNEGSKA (reference sequence). The CDR3 sequence is 16 residues long. V lost 4 bases and J lost 4; bases outside the gene matches: 15. Written as DNA, the CDR3 is TGCAGTGCTAACAGCCAGTTGGGGACAGCTCTCTATGGCTACACCTTC. It encodes CSANSQLGTALYGYTF.

V is TRBV7-9 and J is TRBJ2-4, with a possible D match to TRBD1 (6 bases). The CDR3 totals 13 residues. The V end was cut by 7 bases, the J end by 13 bases, with 20 bases between. Germline V gene sequence: CDR1 SEHNR, CDR2 FQNEAQ (reference sequence). In nucleotides, the CDR3 is TGTGCCAGCACCAAAGGGGGACAAACCAAGCAGTACTTC. Translated: CASTKGGQTKQYF.

As regards this clonotype: One base away lies a much larger clone, so this may be a sequencing read error. V is TRBV10-3 and J is TRBJ2-3; D is possibly TRBD2 (5 bases). The CDR3 runs 14 residues. Trimming stripped 9 bases from V and 2 bases from J, with 15 bases between. The germline V gene encodes CDR1 ENHRY and CDR2 SYGVKD. DNA for the CDR3: TGTGCCATGGGCGCCGGGGTCACCACAGATACGCAGTATTTT. Translated, it gives CAMGAGVTTDTQYF.